The clone carrying this TCR beta chain was detected a few times. Its antigen is not known. The germline gives CDR1 LNHDA, CDR2 SQIVND (reference sequence). Trimming removed 1 base at V and 6 bases at J, with 15 bases between. CDR3 length: 15 residues. Both iRepertoire HTBI primers and Arm-PCR of CDR3 regions were used to build the TCR beta libraries. One entry per CDR3 protein, called by TCRdb with MiXCR from the multiplex PCR reads. Counted here are hundreds of thousands of distinct CDR3 sequences, 15% to 20% occurring once; the ten biggest clones make up about 18%. This specimen belongs to a study of regulatory T cells in long-lasting Graves disease. Study summary: Newly diagnosed Graves' patients took antithyroid drugs under 3 months. General observations from the study: Limited samples may have lowered accuracy. New patients shared over 900 public clonotypes, and persistent patients shared more, with 2,741.

Time point described: newly diagnosed GD, antithyroid drugs for less than 3 months. RNA from PBMCs was the source of the TCR library. Separately, the same data were catalogued under a study of T cells in Graves' hyperthyroidism and ophthalmopathy.

This clonotype was sampled from a woman aged 30 to 39 with Graves disease. The sample was peripheral blood mononuclear cells (PBMCs), taken at new diagnosis, from a patient treated with antithyroid drugs. This rearrangement joins TRBV19 to TRBJ1-1, with D possibly TRBD1 on 5 matching bases. In DNA, the CDR3 is TGTGCCAGTAGTATAGCCCCAGGGATCACCTCTGAAGCTTTCTTT. Its translation: CASSIAPGITSEAFF.